The 31 T cell receptor beta chains below come from one sample, sequenced in a study of human T cells and chemical hapten exposure. This sample's time point: healthy volunteer bleed at 6 weeks. The starting material, unfractionated whole blood, was used for total RNA extraction. TCRdb redid the calling of the RACE reads with MiXCR, one entry per CDR3 protein. This sample has some 65,000 distinct CDR3 sequences, with approximately 6.2% found just once. The source material was whole blood. The source of these receptors is a female donor in good health. Some clones in this sample may be carry-over from other donors' samples.

This clonotype was recorded a few times. The J gene is TRBJ1-1, the V gene TRBV20-1; no clear D gene. Germline V CDR1 and CDR2: DFQATT, SNEGSKA (reference sequence). V gave up 4 bases and J gave up 1 base, with 7 bases separating them. The CDR3 consists of 12 residues. The CDR3 here is CSAKGGNTEAFF. DNA of the CDR3: TGCAGTGCTAAGGGTGGGAACACTGAAGCTTTCTTT.

The J gene is TRBJ1-1, the V gene TRBV5-1; maybe TRBD1 (5 bases). CDR1 and CDR2 from the germline V gene are SGHRS and YFSETQ. CDR3 size: 14 residues. V dropped 1 base and J dropped 4 bases, with 11 bases sitting between them. CDR3 amino acids: CASSLTTQGTEAFF. The DNA of the CDR3 is TGCGCCAGCAGCTTGACTACTCAGGGCACTGAAGCTTTCTTT.

This clonotype was counted at least ten times. V is TRBV13 and J is TRBJ1-1, with 12 bases identical to TRBD1. Germline assignment: CDR1 PRHDT and CDR2 FYEKMQ (reference sequence). V lost 4 bases and J lost 3; bases outside the gene matches: 3. This CDR3 has 15 residues. The CDR3 region is CASSSRDRGHTEAFF. DNA of the CDR3: TGTGCCAGCAGCTCCCGGGACAGGGGGCACACTGAAGCTTTCTTT.

This clonotype was observed a few times. CDR3 DNA sequence: TGCAGCGTTGAAGGACTAGCGGGGTACAATGAGCAGTTCTTC. Amino acids: CSVEGLAGYNEQFF. The chain joins TRBV29-1 to TRBJ2-1; TRBD2 aligns across 11 bases. CDR3 length equals 14 residues. Germline loops: CDR1 SQVTM, CDR2 ANQGSEA. Trimming at V came to 1 base and at J to 4 bases, leaving 0 bases not matched to a gene.

This clonotype was recorded many times. The chain employs TRBV3-1 and TRBJ2-1; D ambiguous. CDR3 length: 16 amino acids. Trimming took 1 base from V and 0 from J, leaving 10 bases between them. Germline CDR1 LGHDT, CDR2 YNNKEL (reference sequence). DNA for the CDR3: TGTGCCAGCAGCCAAGTACGTCGGAGCTCCTACAATGAGCAGTTCTTC. Its protein is CASSQVRRSSYNEQFF.

Ten or more counts support this clonotype. This chain connects TRBV7-2 to TRBJ1-1; 7 bases align to TRBD1. The CDR3 consists of 15 residues. From germline, CDR1 is SGHTA and CDR2 FQGNSA. J lost 5 bases, V lost 1 base, and 7 bases had no gene match. The CDR3 region has the DNA TGTGCCAGCAGCTTAGGACAGGGATTGTGGACTGAAGCTTTCTTT. Amino acids: CASSLGQGLWTEAFF.

Ten or more counts support this clonotype. J is TRBJ2-6 and V is TRBV7-2; D uncertain. V lost 7 bases, J lost 0 bases, and 13 bases lay in between. Germline V gene lookup returns CDR1 SGHTA and CDR2 FQGNSA. This CDR3 comprises 16 residues. In nucleotides, the CDR3 is TGTGCCAGCACCGATGGGCCAGGCTCTGGGGCCAACGTCCTGACTTTC. This gives the protein CASTDGPGSGANVLTF.

This clonotype was found a few times. V is TRBV20-1 and J is TRBJ2-5, with 9 bases matching TRBD2. Trimming cost V 3 bases and J 5 bases; bases outside gene matches: 7. The V gene's germline CDR1 is DFQATT and CDR2 SNEGSKA (reference sequence). This CDR3 region has 14 residues. In DNA form, the CDR3 reads TGCAGTGCTAGCGTCGGCGGGAGGGTCGAGACCCAGTACTTC. It is translated as CSASVGGRVETQYF.

This rearrangement joins TRBV2 to TRBJ1-2; a weak D match, TRBD1 (6 bases). Trimming pared 6 bases from V and 5 bases from J, leaving 19 bases between. The length of the CDR3 is 15 residues. Looked up from germline, CDR1 is SNHLY and CDR2 is FYNNEI. This CDR3 is CASRPPPGGGYGYTF. CDR3 sequence (DNA): TGTGCCAGCAGACCCCCCCCCGGGGGCGGGTATGGCTACACCTTC.

The chain uses TRBV30 and TRBJ1-1; possible D gene TRBD1, 6 bases. V was shortened by 3 bases and J by 4 bases, with 12 bases between the two germline ends. The germline gives CDR1 GTSNPN, CDR2 SVGIG (reference sequence). The CDR3 consists of 13 residues. In DNA, the CDR3 is TGTGCCTGGAGCCGATCCAGGGGCACTGAAGCTTTCTTT. Translating gives CAWSRSRGTEAFF.

The rearrangement joins TRBV28 to TRBJ2-6, with D possibly being TRBD1 (5 bases). In germline, CDR1 is MDHEN, CDR2 SYDVKM. The V end lost 4 bases, the J end lost 4 bases, and 8 bases lay between the germline ends. This CDR3 is 14 amino acids long. The CDR3 loop reads CASSSGYGANVLTF. The CDR3 nucleotides read TGTGCCAGCAGTTCAGGGTACGGGGCCAACGTCCTGACTTTC.

This clonotype was counted only a few times. CDR3 in DNA: TGCAGTGCTCGGACACCCACAGATACGCAGTATTTT. The encoded protein is CSARTPTDTQYF. V usage is TRBV20-1 and J usage is TRBJ2-3; tentative D call: TRBD1 (5 bases). In germline, CDR1 is DFQATT, CDR2 SNEGSKA (reference sequence). Trimming removed 5 bases from V and 2 bases from J, with 8 bases in between. The CDR3 has 12 residues.

In this sample, this clonotype turned up many times. This sequence joins TRBV29-1 and TRBJ2-7; D unclear. CDR1 and CDR2 from the germline V gene are SQVTM and ANQGSEA. CDR3 size: 14 residues. V was cut by 0 bases and J by 2 bases, with 11 bases left in between. In DNA, the CDR3 is TGCAGCGTTGAAGACGAATACTTCCCCTACGAGCAGTACTTC. Protein product: CSVEDEYFPYEQYF.

This clonotype was counted ten times or more. The chain couples TRBV5-1 to TRBJ2-3; 10 bases map to TRBD1. CDR1 is SGHRS, CDR2 YFSETQ, per germline. Germline trimming cut 6 bases from V and 3 bases from J; bases unmatched to any gene: 4. The CDR3 runs to 14 residues. DNA for the CDR3: TGCGCCAGCACGCGGGACAGGGGTACAGATACGCAGTATTTT. This translates into CASTRDRGTDTQYF. Supplemented by reference TRBV5-1 and TRBJ2-3, the full variable domain reads KAGVTQTPRYLIKTRGQQVTLSCSPISGHRSVSWYQQTPGQGLQFLFEYFSETQRNKGNFPGRFSGRQFSNSRSEMNVSTLELGDSALYLCASTRDRGTDTQYFGPGTRLTVL.

This clonotype was seen ten or more times. The chain uses TRBV6-4 and TRBJ2-1; D gene unclear. CDR1 and CDR2 (germline): MRHNA, SNTAGT. The CDR3 runs to 9 residues. V was cut by 10 bases and J by 9 bases, with 7 bases left in between. CDR3 in DNA: TGTGCCATCCACGGTGAGCAGTTCTTC. Translating gives CAIHGEQFF.

This clonotype was seen only a few times. The V and J genes are TRBV5-1 and TRBJ2-3; D gene uncertain. Trimming left V 4 bases short and J 3 bases short, with 15 bases between. The germline CDR1 and CDR2 sequences are SGHRS and YFSETQ. The CDR3 consists of 15 residues. The CDR3: CASSGEDPRTDTQYF. As DNA, the CDR3 is TGCGCCAGCAGCGGCGAAGATCCCCGGACAGATACGCAGTATTTT.

Only a few counts were recorded for this clonotype. The J gene is TRBJ2-7, the V gene TRBV6-2 or TRBV6-3; 13 positions match TRBD2. V lost 2 bases, J lost 4 bases, and 5 bases stayed unmatched. Germline lookup yields CDR1 MNHEY and CDR2 SVGEGT. The CDR3 runs to 16 residues. The chain's CDR3 is CASSYGPTSGGYEQYF. The DNA of the CDR3 is TGTGCCAGCAGTTACGGTCCGACTAGCGGGGGGTACGAGCAGTACTTC.

Concerning this clonotype: A much larger clone differs from this one at a single base, so this may be a read error. V is TRBV18 and J is TRBJ1-6; a weak D match, TRBD1 (5 bases). The CDR3 length is 15 residues. From germline, CDR1 is KGHSH and CDR2 LQKENI. V was trimmed by 2 bases and J by 7 bases, leaving 12 bases between them. The CDR3 region has the DNA TGTGCCAGCTCACCAAAAAAGGGGTGGAATTCACCCCTCCACTTT. The encoded protein is CASSPKKGWNSPLHF. The whole variable domain, filled in from reference TRBV18 and TRBJ1-6, reads NAGVMQNPRHLVRRRGQEARLRCSPMKGHSHVYWYRQLPEEGLKFMVYLQKENIIDESGMPKERFSAEFPKEGPSILRIQQVVRGDSAAYFCASSPKKGWNSPLHFGNGTRLTVT.

There are many counts of this clonotype. The chain is built from TRBV29-1 and TRBJ1-2; weak D call: TRBD1 (5 bases). CDR1 and CDR2 from the germline V gene are SQVTM and ANQGSEA. The CDR3 is made up of 15 amino acids. V was cut by 5 bases and J by 4 bases, with 20 bases left in between. This CDR3 is CSVPISGGVVYGYTF. Written as DNA, the CDR3 is TGCAGCGTTCCAATCTCGGGAGGGGTCGTCTATGGCTACACCTTC. Filled out from reference TRBV29-1 and TRBJ1-2, the complete variable domain reads SAVISQKPSRDICQRGTSLTIQCQVDSQVTMMFWYRQQPGQSLTLIATANQGSEATYESGFVIDKFPISRPNLTFSTLTVSNMSPEDSSIYLCSVPISGGVVYGYTFGSGTRLTVV.

This clonotype showed up many times. The J gene is TRBJ2-5, the V gene TRBV12-3 or TRBV12-4; D might be TRBD2 (6 bases). The CDR3 runs 13 residues. Trimming removed 8 bases at V and 3 bases at J, with 13 bases between. Here the CDR3 DNA reads TGTGCCAGCCGAAGACTAGAAGAAGAGACCCAGTACTTC. It yields the protein CASRRLEEETQYF.

This clonotype was observed many times. This chain joins TRBV7-2 and TRBJ2-3, with D possibly matching TRBD2 (5 bases). CDR3 length equals 14 residues. V was cut by 2 bases and J by 5 bases, with 11 bases left in between. In germline, CDR1 is SGHTA, CDR2 FQGNSA. The CDR3 is CASSLLGIQDTQYF. CDR3 in DNA: TGTGCCAGCAGCTTACTCGGGATCCAAGATACGCAGTATTTT.

The chain joins TRBV6-1 to TRBJ2-1; a possible D gene is TRBD1 (6 bases). The CDR3 extends over 15 amino acids. V lost 7 bases and J 0 bases, leaving 13 bases between the germline ends. Germline lookup yields CDR1 MNHNS and CDR2 SASEGT. The CDR3 region has the DNA TGTGCCAGCACTATGTCGGACAGCTCCTACAATGAGCAGTTCTTC. This codes for CASTMSDSSYNEQFF.

This clonotype was picked up many times. V gene TRBV6-2 or TRBV6-3 combines with J gene TRBJ2-6; unclear D gene. The CDR3 sequence is 14 residues long. The V gene's germline CDR1 is MNHEY and CDR2 SVGEGT. Trimming left V 0 bases short and J 4 bases short, with 4 bases between. The CDR3 spells CASSYSLGANVLTF. For the CDR3, the DNA is TGTGCCAGCAGTTACTCTTTGGGGGCCAACGTCCTGACTTTC.

The table lists this clonotype with many counts. The V gene is TRBV7-9, the J gene TRBJ1-4; D uncertain. Germline V lookup: CDR1 SEHNR, CDR2 FQNEAQ (reference sequence). The CDR3 contains 12 residues. Trimming cost V 8 bases and J 11 bases, with 15 bases left between them. The DNA of the CDR3 is TGTGCCAGCGCGACTGCCCGAGGGAAACTGTTTTTT. Residues: CASATARGKLFF.

The V and J genes are TRBV6-1 and TRBJ1-5; TRBD1 might be the D (6 bases). The CDR3 contains 16 residues. V lost 5 bases and J lost 0, with 14 bases in between. The germline gives CDR1 MNHNS, CDR2 SASEGT. The CDR3 sequence: CASSQGTLNSNQPQHF. The DNA of the CDR3 is TGTGCCAGCAGTCAGGGGACACTCAATAGCAATCAGCCCCAGCATTTT.

This clonotype was seen repeatedly, ten times or more. The chain links TRBV29-1 to TRBJ1-2; D gene uncertain. Per germline, CDR1 SQVTM and CDR2 ANQGSEA. V gave up 0 bases and J gave up 8 bases, with 7 bases separating them. The CDR3 extends over 11 amino acids. The CDR3 loop reads CSVEEGGGYTF. Written as DNA, the CDR3 is TGCAGCGTTGAAGAGGGAGGCGGCTACACCTTC.

At least ten counts were recorded for this clonotype. The CDR3 sequence: CASSSTLTGGAVSEAFF. The CDR3 DNA reads as TGTGCCAGCTCATCTACCCTGACAGGGGGCGCGGTGTCTGAAGCTTTCTTT. The rearrangement joins TRBV18 to TRBJ1-1; 10 nucleotides match TRBD1. The CDR3 length is 17 residues. CDR1 and CDR2 (germline): KGHSH, LQKENI. With V trimmed by 5 bases and J by 6 bases, 15 bases remained unmatched.

This clonotype was counted ten times or more. The chain has TRBV28 and TRBJ1-1; 7 positions match TRBD1. CDR1 is MDHEN and CDR2 is SYDVKM in the germline V gene. The CDR3 is 14 residues long. V shed 5 bases, J shed 4 bases, and the junction held 7 bases outside the gene matches. CDR3 amino acids: CASSRQGDPTEAFF. The CDR3 coding sequence is TGTGCCAGCAGTCGACAGGGAGACCCCACTGAAGCTTTCTTT.

V is TRBV10-3 and J is TRBJ2-7; 9 bases are a match to TRBD1. The CDR3 covers 13 residues. Germline V gene sequence: CDR1 ENHRY, CDR2 SYGVKD. The V and J ends lost 10 bases and 6 bases, in that order; junction bases with no gene match: 10. The CDR3 is CATRRDRVVEQYF. DNA for the CDR3: TGTGCCACCCGCCGGGACAGGGTCGTCGAGCAGTACTTC.

The chain joins TRBV6-6 to TRBJ1-3; D is ambiguous. The CDR3 has 13 residues. V was trimmed by 5 bases and J by 4 bases, leaving 9 bases between them. Germline CDR1 is MNHNY and CDR2 is SVGAGI (reference sequence). CDR3 residues: CASSNMEGNTIYF. CDR3 nucleotide sequence: TGTGCCAGCAGTAACATGGAAGGAAACACCATATATTTT.

This clonotype was observed at least ten times. The chain recombines TRBV6-5 with TRBJ2-5, with 7 bases aligning to TRBD1. The CDR3 has 13 amino acids. Germline V lookup: CDR1 MNHEY, CDR2 SVGAGI. V shed 6 bases and J 5 bases; nucleotides not matched to a gene: 6. CDR3 amino acids: CASRPTGTETQYF. The CDR3 DNA sequence: TGTGCCAGCAGACCGACAGGGACGGAGACCCAGTACTTC.